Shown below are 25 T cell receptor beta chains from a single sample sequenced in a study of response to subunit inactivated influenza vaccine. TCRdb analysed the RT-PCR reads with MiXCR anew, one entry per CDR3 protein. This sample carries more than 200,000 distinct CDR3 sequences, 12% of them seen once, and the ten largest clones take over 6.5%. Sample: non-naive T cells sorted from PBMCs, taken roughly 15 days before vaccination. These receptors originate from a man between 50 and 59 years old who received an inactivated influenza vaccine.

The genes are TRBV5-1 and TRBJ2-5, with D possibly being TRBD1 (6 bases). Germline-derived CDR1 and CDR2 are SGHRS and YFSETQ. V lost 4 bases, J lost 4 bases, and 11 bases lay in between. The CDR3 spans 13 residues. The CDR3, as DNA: TGCGCCAGCAGCATACAGGGAATAGAGACCCAGTACTTC. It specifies CASSIQGIETQYF. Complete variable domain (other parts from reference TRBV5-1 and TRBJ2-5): KAGVTQTPRYLIKTRGQQVTLSCSPISGHRSVSWYQQTPGQGLQFLFEYFSETQRNKGNFPGRFSGRQFSNSRSEMNVSTLELGDSALYLCASSIQGIETQYFGPGTRLLVL.

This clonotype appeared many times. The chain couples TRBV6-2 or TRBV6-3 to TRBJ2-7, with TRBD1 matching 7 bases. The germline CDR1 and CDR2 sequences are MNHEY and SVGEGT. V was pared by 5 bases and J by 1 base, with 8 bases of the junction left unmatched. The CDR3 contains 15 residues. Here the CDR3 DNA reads TGTGCCAGCAGTCTAACAGGGGCAGATTCCTACGAGCAGTACTTC. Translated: CASSLTGADSYEQYF.

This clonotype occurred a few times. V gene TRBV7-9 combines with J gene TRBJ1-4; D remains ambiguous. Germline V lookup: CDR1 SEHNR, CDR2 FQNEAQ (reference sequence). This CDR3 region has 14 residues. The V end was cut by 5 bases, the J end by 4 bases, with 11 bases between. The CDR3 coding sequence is TGTGCCAGCAGCCTAGGGATCATTAATGAAAAACTGTTTTTT. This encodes CASSLGIINEKLFF.

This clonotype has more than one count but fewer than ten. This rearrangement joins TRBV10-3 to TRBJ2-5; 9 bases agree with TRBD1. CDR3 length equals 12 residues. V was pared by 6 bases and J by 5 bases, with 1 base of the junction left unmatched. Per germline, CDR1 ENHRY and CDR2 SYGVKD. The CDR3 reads CAIRDRGETQYF. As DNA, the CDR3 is TGTGCCATCAGGGACAGGGGTGAGACCCAGTACTTC.

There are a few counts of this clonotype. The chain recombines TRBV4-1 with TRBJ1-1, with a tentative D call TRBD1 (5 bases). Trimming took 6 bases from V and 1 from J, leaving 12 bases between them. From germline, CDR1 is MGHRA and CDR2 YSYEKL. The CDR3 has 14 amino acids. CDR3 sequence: CASRQSGANTEAFF. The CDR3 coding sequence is TGCGCCAGCAGACAGAGCGGGGCGAACACTGAAGCTTTCTTT.

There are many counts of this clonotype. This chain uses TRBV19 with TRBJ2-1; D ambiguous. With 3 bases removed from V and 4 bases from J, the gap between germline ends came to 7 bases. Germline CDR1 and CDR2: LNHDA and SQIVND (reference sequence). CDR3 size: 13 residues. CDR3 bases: TGTGCCAGTAGTATCGACGGATACAATGAGCAGTTCTTC. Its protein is CASSIDGYNEQFF.

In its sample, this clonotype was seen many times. CDR3 protein: CASSYIHNEQFF. Here the CDR3 DNA reads TGTGCCAGCAGTTACATCCACAATGAGCAGTTCTTC. V usage is TRBV6-5 and J usage is TRBJ2-1; unclear D gene. V was pared by 2 bases and J by 5 bases, with 4 bases between. This CDR3 is built from 12 residues. Germline V CDR1 and CDR2: MNHEY, SVGAGI.

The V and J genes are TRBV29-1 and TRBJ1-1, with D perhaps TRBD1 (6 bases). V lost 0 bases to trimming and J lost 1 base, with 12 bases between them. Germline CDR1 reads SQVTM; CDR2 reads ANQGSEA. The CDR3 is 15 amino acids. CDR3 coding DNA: TGCAGCGTTGAAGATTGGGGGCGGGCGAACACTGAAGCTTTCTTT. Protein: CSVEDWGRANTEAFF.

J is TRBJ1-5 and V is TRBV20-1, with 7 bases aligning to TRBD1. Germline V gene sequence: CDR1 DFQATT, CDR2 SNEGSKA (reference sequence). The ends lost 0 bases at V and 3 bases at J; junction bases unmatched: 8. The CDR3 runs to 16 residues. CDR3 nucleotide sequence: TGCAGTGCTAGAGAGCGACAGGGTGGTTACAATCAGCCCCAGCATTTT. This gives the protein CSARERQGGYNQPQHF.

CDR3 DNA: TGTGCCAGCAGTTTATTTGGCGGAGCCTACGAGCAGTACTTC. Amino acids: CASSLFGGAYEQYF. V gene TRBV28 combines with J gene TRBJ2-7; the D is unclear. CDR1 is MDHEN, CDR2 SYDVKM, per germline. The V and J ends lost 1 base and 2 bases respectively, with 9 bases between them. The CDR3 loop spans 14 amino acids.

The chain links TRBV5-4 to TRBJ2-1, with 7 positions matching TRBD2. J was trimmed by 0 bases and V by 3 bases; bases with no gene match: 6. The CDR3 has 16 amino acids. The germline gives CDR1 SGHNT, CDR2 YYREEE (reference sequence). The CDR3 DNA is TGTGCCAGCAGCTCTACTAGCGCTGACTCCTACAATGAGCAGTTCTTC. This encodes CASSSTSADSYNEQFF.

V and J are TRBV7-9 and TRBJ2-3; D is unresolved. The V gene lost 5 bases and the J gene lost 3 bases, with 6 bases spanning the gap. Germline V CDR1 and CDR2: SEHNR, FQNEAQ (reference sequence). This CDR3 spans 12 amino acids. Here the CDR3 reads CASSTQTDTQYF. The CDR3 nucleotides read TGTGCCAGCAGCACGCAAACAGATACGCAGTATTTT.

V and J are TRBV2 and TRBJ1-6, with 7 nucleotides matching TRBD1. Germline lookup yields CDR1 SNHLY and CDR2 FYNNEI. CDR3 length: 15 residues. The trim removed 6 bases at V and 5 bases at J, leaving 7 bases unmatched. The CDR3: CASRLTGTDNSPLHF. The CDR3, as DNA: TGTGCCAGCAGACTAACCGGGACAGATAATTCACCCCTCCACTTT.

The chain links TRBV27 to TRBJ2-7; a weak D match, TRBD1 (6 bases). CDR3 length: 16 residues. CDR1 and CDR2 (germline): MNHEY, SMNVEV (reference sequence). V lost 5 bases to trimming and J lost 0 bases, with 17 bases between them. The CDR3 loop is CASSPRTVPNSYEQYF. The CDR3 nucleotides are TGTGCCAGCAGTCCCAGGACAGTCCCCAACTCCTACGAGCAGTACTTC.

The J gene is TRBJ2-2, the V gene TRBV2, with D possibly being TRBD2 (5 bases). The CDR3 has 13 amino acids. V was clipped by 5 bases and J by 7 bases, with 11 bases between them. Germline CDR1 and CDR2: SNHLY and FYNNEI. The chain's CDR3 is CASSPLDVGELFF. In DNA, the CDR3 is TGTGCCAGCAGTCCACTAGACGTCGGGGAGCTGTTTTTT.

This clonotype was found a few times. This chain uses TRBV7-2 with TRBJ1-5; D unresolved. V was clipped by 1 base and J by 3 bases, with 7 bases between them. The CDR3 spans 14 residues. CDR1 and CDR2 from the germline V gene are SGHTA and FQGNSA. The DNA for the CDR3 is TGTGCCAGCAGCTTAGGTTCTATCAATCAGCCCCAGCATTTT. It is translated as CASSLGSINQPQHF.

CDR3 coding DNA: TGCGCCAGCAGATGGACTAGCGGGATCACCTACGAGCAGTACTTC. Translation gives CASRWTSGITYEQYF. The chain recombines TRBV5-1 with TRBJ2-7; 12 bases map to TRBD2. Germline assignment: CDR1 SGHRS and CDR2 YFSETQ. The CDR3 runs to 15 residues. V trimming: 5 bases; J trimming: 2 bases; junction bases outside the gene matches: 5.

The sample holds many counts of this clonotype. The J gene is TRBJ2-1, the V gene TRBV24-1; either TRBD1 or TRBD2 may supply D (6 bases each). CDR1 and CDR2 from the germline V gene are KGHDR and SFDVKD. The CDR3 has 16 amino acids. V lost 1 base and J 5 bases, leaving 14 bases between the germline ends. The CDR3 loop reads CATSDLGGGDNNEQFF. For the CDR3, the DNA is TGTGCCACCAGTGATTTAGGAGGGGGAGATAACAATGAGCAGTTCTTC.

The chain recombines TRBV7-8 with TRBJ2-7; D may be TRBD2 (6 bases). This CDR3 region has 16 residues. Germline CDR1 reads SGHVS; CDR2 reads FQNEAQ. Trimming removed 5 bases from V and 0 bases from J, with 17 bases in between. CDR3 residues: CASSPRGGKSSYEQYF. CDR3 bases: TGTGCCAGCAGCCCGCGCGGAGGGAAAAGCTCCTACGAGCAGTACTTC.

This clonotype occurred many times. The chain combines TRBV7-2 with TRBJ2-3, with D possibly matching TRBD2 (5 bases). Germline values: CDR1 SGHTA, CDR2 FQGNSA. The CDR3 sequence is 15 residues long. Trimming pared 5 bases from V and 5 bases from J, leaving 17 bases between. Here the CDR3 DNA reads TGTGCCAGCAGCGATTTTGGGGAGTCGGGAGATACGCAGTATTTT. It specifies CASSDFGESGDTQYF. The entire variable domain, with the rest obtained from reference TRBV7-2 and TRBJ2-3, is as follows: GAGVSQSPSNKVTEKGKDVELRCDPISGHTALYWYRQSLGQGLEFLIYFQGNSAPDKSGLPSDRFSAERTGGSVSTLTIQRTQQEDSAVYLCASSDFGESGDTQYFGPGTRLTVL.

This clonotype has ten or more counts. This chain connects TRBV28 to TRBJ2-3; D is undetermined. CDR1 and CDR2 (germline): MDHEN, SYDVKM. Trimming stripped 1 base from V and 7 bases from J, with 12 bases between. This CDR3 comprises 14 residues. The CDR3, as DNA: TGTGCCAGCAGTTTATTCTTCGGGCGACATACGCAGTATTTT. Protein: CASSLFFGRHTQYF.

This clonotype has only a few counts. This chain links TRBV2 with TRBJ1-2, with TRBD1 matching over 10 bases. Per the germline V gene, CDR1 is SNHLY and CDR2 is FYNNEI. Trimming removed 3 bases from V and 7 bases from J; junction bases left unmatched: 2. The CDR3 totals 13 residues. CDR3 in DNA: TGTGCCAGCAGTGACGGGACAGGGGTTGGCTACACCTTC. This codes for CASSDGTGVGYTF. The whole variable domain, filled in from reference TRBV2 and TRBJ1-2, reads EPEVTQTPSHQVTQMGQEVILRCVPISNHLYFYWYRQILGQKVEFLVSFYNNEISEKSEIFDDQFSVERPDGSNFTLKIRSTKLEDSAMYFCASSDGTGVGYTFGSGTRLTVV.

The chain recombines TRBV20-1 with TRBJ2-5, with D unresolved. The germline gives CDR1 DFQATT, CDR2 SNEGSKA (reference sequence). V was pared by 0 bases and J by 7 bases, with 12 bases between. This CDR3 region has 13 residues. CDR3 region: CSARDRGFGTQYF. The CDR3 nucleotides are TGCAGTGCTAGAGATCGTGGGTTTGGGACCCAGTACTTC.

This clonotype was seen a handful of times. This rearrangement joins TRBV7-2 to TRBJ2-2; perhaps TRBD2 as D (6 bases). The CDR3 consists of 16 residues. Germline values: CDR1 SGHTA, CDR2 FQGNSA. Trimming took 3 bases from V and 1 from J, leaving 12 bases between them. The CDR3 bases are TGTGCCAGCAGCTTGGCCGGGACTCAGAACACCGGGGAGCTGTTTTTT. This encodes CASSLAGTQNTGELFF.

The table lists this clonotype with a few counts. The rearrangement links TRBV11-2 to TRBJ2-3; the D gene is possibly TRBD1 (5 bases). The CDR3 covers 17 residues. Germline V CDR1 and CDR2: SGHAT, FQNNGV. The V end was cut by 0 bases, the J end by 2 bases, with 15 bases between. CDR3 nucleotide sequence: TGTGCCAGCAGCTTAGATGCAGGGTCGACGTTCACAGATACGCAGTATTTT. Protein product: CASSLDAGSTFTDTQYF.